Below, 27 T cell receptor beta chains from the same sample are listed, as sequenced in a study of blood T cells in healthy people across ages. A second roughly 6 to 12 cycle PCR used barcoded and J-beta primers. TCRdb re-called the 5' RACE reads with MiXCR, one entry per CDR3 protein. The sample has roughly 720,000 distinct CDR3 sequences; about 48% are singletons. Sequenced sample: blood. These receptor sequences come from a man aged 80 or over in good health.

V gene TRBV7-9 combines with J gene TRBJ1-2, with D perhaps TRBD1 (6 bases). The CDR3 consists of 16 residues. The germline V gene encodes CDR1 SEHNR and CDR2 FQNEAQ (reference sequence). V was trimmed by 4 bases and J by 2 bases, leaving 17 bases between them. The CDR3 coding sequence is TGTGCCAGCAGCTCAGAACACAGGGCCACCAACTATGGCTACACCTTC. Residues: CASSSEHRATNYGYTF.

J is TRBJ2-7 and V is TRBV18; 7 nucleotides agree with TRBD2. Germline V lookup: CDR1 KGHSH, CDR2 LQKENI. V lost 2 bases to trimming and J lost 0 bases; unmatched junction nucleotides: 7. The CDR3 runs to 16 residues. CDR3: CASSPISSGLSYEQYF. The CDR3 nucleotides read TGTGCCAGCTCACCAATCTCTAGCGGCCTCTCCTACGAGCAGTACTTC.

About this clonotype: An end of the junction differs from the germline gene, which may be a read error. The rearrangement uses TRBV14 and TRBJ2-1; 8 bases are shared with TRBD2. The V gene's germline CDR1 is SGHDN and CDR2 FVKESK. The CDR3 contains 19 residues. The CDR3, as DNA: TGTGCCAGCAGCCAAGATCGGGCTAGCGGGTTCAGCTCCTACAAGGAGCAGTTCTTC. This sequence encodes CASSQDRASGFSSYKEQFF. Full variable domain (remainder filled in from reference TRBV14 and TRBJ2-1): EAGVTQFPSHSVIEKGQTVTLRCDPISGHDNLYWYRRVMGKEIKFLLHFVKESKQDESGMPNNRFLAERTGGTYSTLKVQPAELEDSGVYFCASSQDRASGFSSYKEQFFGPGTRLTVL.

This clonotype was counted between two and nine times. CDR3 loop: CATSRSLAERGSYEQYF. In DNA, the CDR3 is TGTGCCACCAGCAGATCCCTAGCGGAGCGGGGCTCCTACGAGCAGTACTTC. The J gene is TRBJ2-4, the V gene TRBV15; 7 bases align to TRBD2. The end of the DNA fits TRBJ2-7 better, so the J call may be wrong. This CDR3 has 17 residues. Germline-derived CDR1 and CDR2 are LNHNV and YYDKDF (reference sequence).

The chain is built from TRBV7-2 and TRBJ1-6; D remains unclear. Germline V gene sequence: CDR1 SGHTA, CDR2 FQGNSA. Trimming left V 5 bases short and J 6 bases short, with 11 bases between. This CDR3 region has 14 residues. The CDR3: CASSTRPFNSPLHF. CDR3 in DNA: TGTGCCAGCAGCACTCGACCGTTTAATTCACCCCTCCACTTT. The whole variable domain, remainder taken from reference TRBV7-2 and TRBJ1-6, is GAGVSQSPSNKVTEKGKDVELRCDPISGHTALYWYRQSLGQGLEFLIYFQGNSAPDKSGLPSDRFSAERTGGSVSTLTIQRTQQEDSAVYLCASSTRPFNSPLHFGNGTRLTVT.

This clonotype has more than one count but fewer than ten. In nucleotides, the CDR3 is TGTGCCAGCAGTCCGGACAGGGGGATCAATGAGCAGTTCTTC. This translates into CASSPDRGINEQFF. The gene calls are TRBV12-3 or TRBV12-4 and TRBJ2-1, with 10 bases aligning to TRBD1. The CDR3 contains 14 residues. Trimming cost V 5 bases and J 6 bases; bases outside gene matches: 4.

This clonotype was observed a handful of times. The rearrangement links TRBV27 to TRBJ2-3; 7 bases map to TRBD1. The CDR3 extends over 15 amino acids. The germline CDR1 and CDR2 sequences are MNHEY and SMNVEV (reference sequence). The CDR3 spells CATCRLGGSSDTQYF. For the CDR3, the DNA is TGTGCTACGTGTCGGCTAGGGGGCTCATCAGATACGCAGTATTTT.

The chain is built from TRBV2 and TRBJ1-2, with D possibly being TRBD1 (6 bases). CDR1 and CDR2 (germline): SNHLY, FYNNEI. Between the trimmed V and J ends, which lost 4 bases and 2 bases, there was a span of 17 bases. CDR3 length: 16 residues. CDR3 sequence: CASSAQTGIRNYGYTF. In nucleotides, the CDR3 is TGTGCCAGCAGTGCCCAAACAGGGATAAGGAACTATGGCTACACCTTC. The full variable domain, its missing parts supplied by reference TRBV2 and TRBJ1-2, is EPEVTQTPSHQVTQMGQEVILRCVPISNHLYFYWYRQILGQKVEFLVSFYNNEISEKSEIFDDQFSVERPDGSNFTLKIRSTKLEDSAMYFCASSAQTGIRNYGYTFGSGTRLTVV.

The J gene is TRBJ2-3, the V gene TRBV7-3; D may be TRBD2 (6 bases). The CDR3 loop spans 15 amino acids. The germline V gene has CDR1 SGHTA and CDR2 FQGTGA. Trimming shortened V by 3 bases and J by 0 bases, and 10 bases separated the two germline ends. The CDR3 sequence is CASSFGGASTDTQYF. For the CDR3, the DNA is TGTGCCAGCAGCTTTGGCGGGGCTAGCACAGATACGCAGTATTTT. The full variable domain, with the rest looked up from reference TRBV7-3 and TRBJ2-3, is GAGVSQTPSNKVTEKGKYVELRCDPISGHTALYWYRQSLGQGPEFLIYFQGTGAADDSGLPNDRFFAVRPEGSVSTLKIQRTERGDSAVYLCASSFGGASTDTQYFGPGTRLTVL.

In nucleotides, the CDR3 is TGCAGTGCTATGGGACCGGGACTAGCGGTCTCCACCGGGGAGCTGTTTTTT. This sequence encodes CSAMGPGLAVSTGELFF. The chain is built from TRBV20-1 and TRBJ2-2; 11 bases match TRBD2. Germline V gene data show CDR1 as DFQATT and CDR2 as SNEGSKA (reference sequence). The V gene end was trimmed by 4 bases and the J gene end by 4 bases; junction bases not matched to a gene: 11. The CDR3 has 17 amino acids.

The chain carries TRBV20-1 and TRBJ2-5; 8 bases agree with TRBD1. This CDR3 is 11 amino acids long. Germline CDR1 and CDR2: DFQATT and SNEGSKA (reference sequence). The CDR3 here is CSGQGKETQYF. For the CDR3, the DNA is TGCAGCGGACAGGGTAAAGAGACCCAGTACTTC.

In its sample, this clonotype was seen a few times. This chain uses TRBV6-1 with TRBJ2-1; TRBD2 aligns across 8 bases. This CDR3 spans 15 amino acids. Germline V lookup: CDR1 MNHNS, CDR2 SASEGT. Unmatched junction bases numbered 5, after V lost 6 bases and J lost 1 base. CDR3 DNA sequence: TGTGCCAGCAGAGAGCGGGAGTGGTCCTACAATGAGCAGTTCTTC. It yields the protein CASREREWSYNEQFF.

This chain connects TRBV28 to TRBJ1-2, with a possible D match to TRBD1 (5 bases). CDR3 length: 15 residues. The germline gives CDR1 MDHEN, CDR2 SYDVKM. V was shortened by 7 bases and J by 7 bases, with 22 bases between the two germline ends. The CDR3 DNA follows: TGTGCCAGCACCTCAGTGGGCAGGGTAATCGTTGGCTACACCTTC. Translated, it gives CASTSVGRVIVGYTF.

The chain has TRBV5-8 and TRBJ1-2; no clear D. Trimming pared 2 bases from V and 2 bases from J, leaving 7 bases between. Germline V gene lookup returns CDR1 SGHTS and CDR2 YDEGEE. The CDR3 runs 13 residues. The CDR3 DNA reads TGTGCCAGCAGCTTCAGACCGAACTATGGCTACACCTTC. Its translation is CASSFRPNYGYTF.

This clonotype has just a few counts. The rearrangement links TRBV7-2 to TRBJ2-3; a weak D match, TRBD1 (5 bases). V dropped 1 base and J dropped 1 base, with 9 bases sitting between them. The CDR3 runs 15 residues. Germline-derived CDR1 and CDR2 are SGHTA and FQGNSA. The CDR3 reads CASSLGAGRTDTQYF. CDR3 DNA sequence: TGTGCCAGCAGCTTAGGGGCAGGGCGCACAGATACGCAGTATTTT.

Remarks on this clonotype: It is unclear where the CDR3 begins or ends on the DNA, so no DNA is shown, and the CDR3 is as TCRdb lists it. The chain combines TRBV7-8 with TRBJ2-3; the table's D gene call, TRBD2, was not cross checked with the DNA. Germline V lookup: CDR1 SGHVS, CDR2 FQNEAQ. The CDR3 is made up of 16 amino acids, end residues included. CDR3 region: CASSLVGSGSHRYAYF.

This clonotype was seen a handful of times. The CDR3 loop reads CASSVRVAETQYF. The CDR3 region has the DNA TGTGCCAGCAGCGTAAGGGTAGCGGAGACCCAGTACTTC. This chain joins TRBV9 and TRBJ2-5, with D perhaps TRBD2 (5 bases). CDR3 size: 13 residues. The germline V gene encodes CDR1 SGDLS and CDR2 YYNGEE. The ends were cut back, 1 base at V and 5 bases at J, with 9 bases in the middle.

The chain carries TRBV18 and TRBJ2-7; 7 bases agree with TRBD2. V dropped 2 bases and J dropped 5; count of bases not matched to a gene: 9. This CDR3 contains 15 residues. Germline V gives CDR1 KGHSH, CDR2 LQKENI. The CDR3 is CASSPAISRGNEQYF. The CDR3 coding sequence is TGTGCCAGCTCACCAGCGATTTCGCGGGGGAACGAGCAGTACTTC.

Here the CDR3 reads CSARTPLAGPDTQYF. DNA of the CDR3: TGCAGTGCCCGAACCCCTCTAGCGGGGCCAGATACGCAGTATTTT. This chain links TRBV20-1 with TRBJ2-3, with 9 positions matching TRBD2. The V gene end was trimmed by 6 bases and the J gene end by 4 bases; junction bases not matched to a gene: 11. Germline V gene data show CDR1 as DFQATT and CDR2 as SNEGSKA (reference sequence). This CDR3 has 15 residues.

This chain uses TRBV20-1 with TRBJ1-6, with 8 bases lining up with TRBD1. Trimming removed 6 bases from V and 2 bases from J; junction bases left unmatched: 3. This CDR3 is built from 14 residues. Germline V gene lookup returns CDR1 DFQATT and CDR2 SNEGSKA (reference sequence). The CDR3 DNA sequence: TGCAGTGCGACAGGGGAGGCCTATAATTCACCCCTCCACTTT. The encoded protein is CSATGEAYNSPLHF.

This clonotype has only a few counts. The rearrangement uses TRBV6-1 and TRBJ2-5, with 10 nucleotides matching TRBD2. The germline V gene has CDR1 MNHNS and CDR2 SASEGT. The CDR3 has 18 amino acids. V dropped 2 bases and J dropped 5; count of bases not matched to a gene: 14. The CDR3 region is CASSEISGSSGSWETQYF. Here the CDR3 DNA reads TGTGCCAGCAGTGAAATTTCGGGGTCTAGCGGGAGTTGGGAGACCCAGTACTTC.

The chain joins TRBV6-2 or TRBV6-3 to TRBJ1-6; D unresolved. The CDR3 covers 17 residues. V lost 1 base to trimming and J lost 9 bases, with 19 bases between them. Germline CDR1 and CDR2: MNHEY and SVGEGT. DNA of the CDR3: TGTGCCAGCAGTTACTATCGGCCAACGAGGGATGCTTCACCCCTCCACTTT. This gives the protein CASSYYRPTRDASPLHF.

The gene calls are TRBV2 and TRBJ1-2; D is undetermined. The ends were cut back, 5 bases at V and 5 bases at J, with 24 bases in the middle. The CDR3 contains 17 residues. Germline V gives CDR1 SNHLY, CDR2 FYNNEI. The CDR3 reads CASSRGALNLNLYGYTF. The CDR3 DNA is TGTGCCAGCAGTCGCGGAGCACTGAACCTTAACTTGTATGGCTACACCTTC.

This clonotype was seen more than once but under ten times. This chain connects TRBV11-2 to TRBJ2-5; no clear D gene. There are 13 residues in the CDR3. The V and J ends lost 0 bases and 11 bases respectively, with 13 bases between them. Germline assignment: CDR1 SGHAT and CDR2 FQNNGV. Here the CDR3 reads CASSLDLPLEQYF. The CDR3, as DNA: TGTGCCAGCAGCTTAGATCTCCCCTTGGAGCAGTACTTC.

This clonotype was counted a few times. The rearrangement joins TRBV3-1 to TRBJ2-3, with a possible D match to TRBD2 (6 bases). The germline V and J ends were trimmed by 4 bases and 1 base, with 12 bases remaining between them. The CDR3 length is 15 residues. The V gene's germline CDR1 is LGHDT and CDR2 YNNKEL (reference sequence). The CDR3 here is CASSRDGGGTDTQYF. Written as DNA, the CDR3 is TGTGCCAGCAGCCGAGATGGCGGGGGCACAGATACGCAGTATTTT.

J is TRBJ2-1 and V is TRBV7-2; 9 nucleotides match TRBD2. V trimming: 1 base; J trimming: 6 bases; junction bases outside the gene matches: 4. This CDR3 comprises 15 residues. Germline CDR1 and CDR2: SGHTA and FQGNSA. The CDR3 coding sequence is TGTGCCAGCAGCTTAGTGGCGGGAGGGGCCAATGAGCAGTTCTTC. Protein sequence: CASSLVAGGANEQFF.

The chain carries TRBV7-8 and TRBJ2-1, with D uncertain. CDR3 size: 12 residues. Germline CDR1 SGHVS, CDR2 FQNEAQ. The germline V and J ends were trimmed by 5 bases and 7 bases, with 9 bases remaining between them. The CDR3 sequence: CASSTGWNEQFF. CDR3 nucleotide sequence: TGTGCCAGCAGCACCGGTTGGAATGAGCAGTTCTTC.